This T cell receptor beta chain was retrieved from a study of blood T cell repertoires in COVID-19. Some clones are missing from TCRdb's copy, which holds only in-frame ones; the method was immunoSEQ multiplex PCR. Found here are 180,000 or so clones, 87% of them singletons; the top ten hold approximately 3.3%. The source material was peripheral blood. The sequence came from a man between 18 and 29 years old with active or convalescent COVID-19.

Here the CDR3 DNA reads TGTGCCAGCAGTGGGACAGGGAGGTTTCGTGAGCAGTTCTTC. Protein: CASSGTGRFREQFF. This chain connects TRBV25-1 to TRBJ2-1, with 8 positions matching TRBD1. The germline gives CDR1 MGHDK, CDR2 SYGVNS. This CDR3 has 14 residues. The ends lost 4 bases at V and 9 bases at J; junction bases unmatched: 8.